This entry describes one T cell receptor beta chain. These data are taken from a study of stem cell transplantation in POMP-related autoinflammatory disease. Profiling relied on immunoSEQ multiplex PCR, and the TCRdb table lists in-frame clones only, not all of them. The sample holds some 69,000 clones, approximately 91% seen once. CDR1 and CDR2 (germline): SNHLY, FYNNEI. This CDR3 has 13 residues. V lost 4 bases and J lost 5; bases outside the gene matches: 0. This receptor was obtained from a human patient with POMP-related autoinflammation and immune dysregulation (PRAID). The T cells may come from the graft donor. The chain recombines TRBV2 with TRBJ1-5; 9 bases map to TRBD1. The source material was CD4+ T cells from PBMCs, sampled after stem cell transplantation. The CDR3 DNA reads as TGTGCCAGCAGTGGACAGGGGGATCAGCCCCAGCATTTT. Translating gives CASSGQGDQPQHF.